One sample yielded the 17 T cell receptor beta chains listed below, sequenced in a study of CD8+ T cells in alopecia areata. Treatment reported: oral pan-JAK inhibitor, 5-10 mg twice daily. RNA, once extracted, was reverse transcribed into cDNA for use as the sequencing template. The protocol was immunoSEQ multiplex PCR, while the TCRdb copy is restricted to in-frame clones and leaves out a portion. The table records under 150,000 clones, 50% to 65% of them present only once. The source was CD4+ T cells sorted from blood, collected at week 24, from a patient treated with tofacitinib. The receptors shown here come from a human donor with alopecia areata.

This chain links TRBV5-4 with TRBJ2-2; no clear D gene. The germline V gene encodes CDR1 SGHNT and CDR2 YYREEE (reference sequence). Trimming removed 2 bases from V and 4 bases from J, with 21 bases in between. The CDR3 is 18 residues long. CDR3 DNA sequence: TGTGCCAGCAGCTTAGTGCGGTCGGCGGACCCAGCCACCGGGGAGCTGTTTTTT. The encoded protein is CASSLVRSADPATGELFF.

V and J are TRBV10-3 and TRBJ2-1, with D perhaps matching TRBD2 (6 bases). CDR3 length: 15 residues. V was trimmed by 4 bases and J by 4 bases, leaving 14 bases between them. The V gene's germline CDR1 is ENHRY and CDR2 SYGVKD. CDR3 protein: CAISVSGTSYNEQFF. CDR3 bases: TGTGCCATCAGTGTCTCCGGGACTTCTTACAATGAGCAGTTCTTC.

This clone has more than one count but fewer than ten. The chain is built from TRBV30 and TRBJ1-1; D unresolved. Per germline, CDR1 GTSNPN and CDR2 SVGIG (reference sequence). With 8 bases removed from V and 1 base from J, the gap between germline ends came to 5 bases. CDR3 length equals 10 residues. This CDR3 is CAGKNTEAFF. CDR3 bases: TGTGCCGGCAAGAACACTGAAGCTTTCTTT. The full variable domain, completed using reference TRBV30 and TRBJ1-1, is SQTIHQWPATLVQPVGSPLSLECTVEGTSNPNLYWYRQAAGRGLQLLFYSVGIGQISSEVPQNLSASRPQDRQFILSSKKLLLSDSGFYLCAGKNTEAFFGQGTRLTVV.

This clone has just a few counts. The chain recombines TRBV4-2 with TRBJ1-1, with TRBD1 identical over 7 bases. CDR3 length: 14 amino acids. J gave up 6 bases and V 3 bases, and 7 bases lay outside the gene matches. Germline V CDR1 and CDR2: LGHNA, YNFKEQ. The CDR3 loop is CASSQVDRAAEAFF. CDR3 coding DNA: TGTGCCAGCAGCCAGGTCGACAGGGCGGCTGAAGCTTTCTTT.

CDR3 region: CASSLANRGASGANVLTF. CDR3 sequence (DNA): TGCGCCAGCAGCTTGGCGAACAGGGGGGCGTCTGGGGCCAACGTCCTGACTTTC. J is TRBJ2-6 and V is TRBV5-1, with 8 nucleotides matching TRBD1. V trimming: 0 bases; J trimming: 1 base; junction bases outside the gene matches: 6. Germline V CDR1 and CDR2: SGHRS, YFSETQ. This CDR3 contains 18 residues.

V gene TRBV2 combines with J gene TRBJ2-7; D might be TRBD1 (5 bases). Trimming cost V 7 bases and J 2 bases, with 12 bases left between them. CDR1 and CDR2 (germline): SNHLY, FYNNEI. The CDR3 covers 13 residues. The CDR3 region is CASTIRRAYEQYF. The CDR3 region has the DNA TGTGCCAGCACGATTCGCAGGGCCTACGAGCAGTACTTC. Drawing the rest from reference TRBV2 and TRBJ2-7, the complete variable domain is EPEVTQTPSHQVTQMGQEVILRCVPISNHLYFYWYRQILGQKVEFLVSFYNNEISEKSEIFDDQFSVERPDGSNFTLKIRSTKLEDSAMYFCASTIRRAYEQYFGPGTRLTVT.

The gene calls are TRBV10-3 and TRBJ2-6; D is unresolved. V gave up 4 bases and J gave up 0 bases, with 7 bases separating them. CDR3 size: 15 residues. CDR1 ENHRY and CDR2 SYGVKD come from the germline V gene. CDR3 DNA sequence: TGTGCCATCAGTGTGGGCACCTCTGGGGCCAACGTCCTGACTTTC. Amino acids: CAISVGTSGANVLTF.

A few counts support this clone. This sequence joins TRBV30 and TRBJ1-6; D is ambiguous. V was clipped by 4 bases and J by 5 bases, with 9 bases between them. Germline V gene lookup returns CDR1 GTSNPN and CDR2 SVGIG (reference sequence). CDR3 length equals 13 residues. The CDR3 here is CAWNLGHNSPLHF. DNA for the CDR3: TGTGCCTGGAACCTGGGCCATAATTCACCCCTCCACTTT.

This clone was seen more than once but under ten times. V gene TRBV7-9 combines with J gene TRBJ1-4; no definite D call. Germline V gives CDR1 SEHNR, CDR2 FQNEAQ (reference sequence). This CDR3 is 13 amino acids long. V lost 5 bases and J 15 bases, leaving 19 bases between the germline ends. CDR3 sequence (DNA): TGTGCCAGCAGCCAAGATATAGATCCACCGGTGTTTTTT. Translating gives CASSQDIDPPVFF.

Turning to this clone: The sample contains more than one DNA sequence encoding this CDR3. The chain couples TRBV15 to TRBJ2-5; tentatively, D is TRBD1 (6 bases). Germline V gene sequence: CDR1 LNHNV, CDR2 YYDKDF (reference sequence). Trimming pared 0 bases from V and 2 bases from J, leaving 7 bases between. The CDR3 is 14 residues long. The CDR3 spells CATSRDRGQETQYF. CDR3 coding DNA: TGTGCCACCAGCAGAGACAGGGGACAAGAGACCCAGTACTTC.

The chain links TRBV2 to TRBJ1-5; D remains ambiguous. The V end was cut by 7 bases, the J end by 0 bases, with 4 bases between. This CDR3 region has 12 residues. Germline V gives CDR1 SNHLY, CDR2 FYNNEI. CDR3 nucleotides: TGTGCCAGCATGGATAGCAATCAGCCCCAGCATTTT. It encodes CASMDSNQPQHF.

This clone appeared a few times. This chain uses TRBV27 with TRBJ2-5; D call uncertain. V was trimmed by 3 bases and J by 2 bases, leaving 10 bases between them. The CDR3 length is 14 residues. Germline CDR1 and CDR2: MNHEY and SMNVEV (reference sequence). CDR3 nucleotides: TGTGCCAGCAGTTTCCGAGGAAGACAAGAGACCCAGTACTTC. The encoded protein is CASSFRGRQETQYF.

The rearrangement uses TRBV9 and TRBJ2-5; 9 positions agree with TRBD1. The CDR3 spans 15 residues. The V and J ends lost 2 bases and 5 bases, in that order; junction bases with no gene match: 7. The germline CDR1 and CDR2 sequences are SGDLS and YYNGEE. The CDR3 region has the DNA TGTGCCAGCAGCGTCCAGGACAGGGGTTGGGAGACCCAGTACTTC. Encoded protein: CASSVQDRGWETQYF.

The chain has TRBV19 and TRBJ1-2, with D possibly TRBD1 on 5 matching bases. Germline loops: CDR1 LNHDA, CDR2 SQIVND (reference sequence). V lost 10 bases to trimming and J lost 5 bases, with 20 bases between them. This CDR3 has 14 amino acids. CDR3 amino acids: CATTGTFNPYGYTF. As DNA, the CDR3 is TGTGCCACCACCGGGACCTTCAATCCTTATGGCTACACCTTC.

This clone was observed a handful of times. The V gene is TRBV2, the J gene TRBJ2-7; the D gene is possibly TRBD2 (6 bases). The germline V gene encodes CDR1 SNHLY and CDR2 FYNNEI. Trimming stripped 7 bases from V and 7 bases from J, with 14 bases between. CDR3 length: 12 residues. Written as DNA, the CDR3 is TGTGCCAGCAATAACGGCGCGGGGGAGCAGTACTTC. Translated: CASNNGAGEQYF.

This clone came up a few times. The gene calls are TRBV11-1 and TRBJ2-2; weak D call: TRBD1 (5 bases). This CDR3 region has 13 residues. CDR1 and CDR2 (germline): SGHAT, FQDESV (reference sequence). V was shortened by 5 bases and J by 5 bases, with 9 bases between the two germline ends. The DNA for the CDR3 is TGTGCCAGCAGCCCAGGGCGGACCGGGGAGCTGTTTTTT. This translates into CASSPGRTGELFF.

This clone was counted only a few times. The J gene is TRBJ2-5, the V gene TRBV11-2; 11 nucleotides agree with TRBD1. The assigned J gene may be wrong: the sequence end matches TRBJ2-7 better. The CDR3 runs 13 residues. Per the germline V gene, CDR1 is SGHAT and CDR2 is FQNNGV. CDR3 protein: CASSPGQGDEQYF. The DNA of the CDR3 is TGTGCCAGCAGCCCGGGACAGGGGGACGAGCAGTACTTC.